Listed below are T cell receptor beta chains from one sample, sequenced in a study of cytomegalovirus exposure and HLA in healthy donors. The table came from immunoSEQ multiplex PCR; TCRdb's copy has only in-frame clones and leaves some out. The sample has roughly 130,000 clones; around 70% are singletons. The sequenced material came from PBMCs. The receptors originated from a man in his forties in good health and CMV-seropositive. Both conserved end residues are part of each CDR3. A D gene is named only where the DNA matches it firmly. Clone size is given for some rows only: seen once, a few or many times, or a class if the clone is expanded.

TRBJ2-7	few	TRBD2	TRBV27	TGTGCCAGCAGCCGGACTAGCGGGTACGAGCAGTACTTC	CASSRTSGYEQYF
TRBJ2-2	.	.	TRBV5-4	TGTGCCAGCAGCTTGCTGGCCGACACCGGGGAGCTGTTTTTT	CASSLLADTGELFF
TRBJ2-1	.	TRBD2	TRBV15	TGTGCCACCAGCAGCACTAGCGGGGCCTACAATGAGCAGTTCTTC	CATSSTSGAYNEQFF
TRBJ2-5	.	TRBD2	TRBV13	TGTGCCAGCAGCCAAACTAGCGGGAGAGTACATGGGACCCAGTACTTC	CASSQTSGRVHGTQYF
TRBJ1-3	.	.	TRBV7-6	TGTGCCAGCAGCTTACACAGGGAAGTTAGTTCTGGAAACACCATATATTTT	CASSLHREVSSGNTIYF
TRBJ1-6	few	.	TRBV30	TGTGCCTGGAGTCCCGGGGGGGTAAATTCACCCCTCCACTTT	CAWSPGGVNSPLHF
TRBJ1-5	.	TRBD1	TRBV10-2	TGCGCCAGCAGTGAGTCTGGGACAGTCAAAGGGCCCCAGCATTTT	CASSESGTVKGPQHF
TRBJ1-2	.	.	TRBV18	TGTGCCAGCTCACGACGTAAAGGGGATGATGGCTACACCTTC	CASSRRKGDDGYTF
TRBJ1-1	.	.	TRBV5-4	TGTGCCAGCAGCTTGGTCGCGGGGGCCACTGAAGCTTTCTTT	CASSLVAGATEAFF
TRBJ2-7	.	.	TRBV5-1	TGCGCCAGCAGCTTGGAGGCCGGAGTAACCTACGAGCAGTACTTC	CASSLEAGVTYEQYF
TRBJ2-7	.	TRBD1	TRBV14	TGTGCCAGCACCTTCGGACAGGGAGGCGAGCAGTACTTC	CASTFGQGGEQYF
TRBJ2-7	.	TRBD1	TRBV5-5	TGTGCCAGCAGCCCGGGACAGGGACTTCGCGAGCAGTACTTC	CASSPGQGLREQYF
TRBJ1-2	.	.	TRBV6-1	TGTGCCAGCAGTCCATTAGGGGGAACCCCCTATGGCTACACCTTC	CASSPLGGTPYGYTF
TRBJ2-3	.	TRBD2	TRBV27	TGTGCCAGCAGTAAACGGGAGGCGAACACAGATACGCAGTATTTT	CASSKREANTDTQYF
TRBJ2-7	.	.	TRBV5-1	TGCGCCAGCAGCTTGGACGGACCGCGGGCCCAAATTTGTGAGCAGTACTTC	CASSLDGPRAQICEQYF
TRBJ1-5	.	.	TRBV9	TGTGCCAGCAGCGTAACCGGGGGGCGAAATCAGCCCCAGCATTTT	CASSVTGGRNQPQHF
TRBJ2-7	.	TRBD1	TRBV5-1	TGCGCCAGCAGCCCCGAGGGGGCTCTGTCCTACGAGCAGTACTTC	CASSPEGALSYEQYF
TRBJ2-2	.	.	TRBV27	TGTGCCAGCAGACAGGGATATAACACCGGGGAGCTGTTTTTT	CASRQGYNTGELFF
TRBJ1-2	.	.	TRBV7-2	TGTGCCAGCGCTCTGAGGGACAAACTCCCAGGGGACTATGGCTACACCTTC	CASALRDKLPGDYGYTF
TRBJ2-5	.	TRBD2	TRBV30	TGTGCCTGGAGTAGACTAGCGGGGGGGAAAGAGACCCAGTACTTC	CAWSRLAGGKETQYF
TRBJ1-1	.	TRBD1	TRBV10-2	TGCGCCAGCAGAGGAGACAGGGCATCCACTGAAGCTTTCTTT	CASRGDRASTEAFF
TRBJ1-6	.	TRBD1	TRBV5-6	TGTGCCAGCAGCGCGGGGACAGGTTACTCACCCCTCCACTTT	CASSAGTGYSPLHF
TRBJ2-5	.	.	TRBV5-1	TGCGCCAGCAGCATATCAGGATTCCAAGAGACCCAGTACTTC	CASSISGFQETQYF
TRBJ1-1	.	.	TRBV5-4	TGTGCCAGCAGCGCACCAGGGTACACTGAAGCTTTCTTT	CASSAPGYTEAFF
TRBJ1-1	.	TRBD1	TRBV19	TGTGCCAGTACCTCCCTTGCGACAGGGGGCTGGACTGAAGCTTTCTTT	CASTSLATGGWTEAFF
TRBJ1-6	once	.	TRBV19	TGTGCCAGTAGAGACGAGACAGCAAGCGCCCTCCACTTT	CASRDETASALHF
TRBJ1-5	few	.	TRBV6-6	TGTGCCAGCAGTTACTGGGCAGGCGATCAGCCCCAGCATTTT	CASSYWAGDQPQHF
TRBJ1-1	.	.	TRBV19	TGTGCCAGTAGTATAGGCAGGGTGGAGAACACTGAAGCTTTCTTT	CASSIGRVENTEAFF
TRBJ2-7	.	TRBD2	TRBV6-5	TGTGCCAGCAGTTACGCGGGAGGGAACTACGAGCAGTACTTC	CASSYAGGNYEQYF
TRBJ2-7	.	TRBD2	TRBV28	TGTGCCAGCAGTCCTAGCGGGCTAAGCTCCTACGAGCAGTACTTC	CASSPSGLSSYEQYF
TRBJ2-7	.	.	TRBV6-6	TGTGCCAGCAGTTACTCCCCGGGGTGGCAGTACTTC	CASSYSPGWQYF
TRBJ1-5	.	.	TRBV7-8	TGTGCCAGCAGCCCTCGGACACACTATAGCAATCAGCCCCAGCATTTT	CASSPRTHYSNQPQHF
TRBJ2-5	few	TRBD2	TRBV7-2	TGTGCCAGCAGCCTCGGGACTAGCGGGGGCGGGATGGAGACCCAGTACTTC	CASSLGTSGGGMETQYF
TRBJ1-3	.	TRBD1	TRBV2	TGTGCCAGCAGTGGTCGGGACAGAACGGCGGCAGGAAACACCATATATTTT	CASSGRDRTAAGNTIYF
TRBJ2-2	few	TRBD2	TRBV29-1	TGCAGCGCCTACCCCGGGGGGGCGGCCACCGGGGAGCTGTTTTTT	CSAYPGGAATGELFF
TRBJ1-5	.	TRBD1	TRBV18	TGTGCCAGCTCACCACTAGACAGGGGCGAGCCCCAGCATTTT	CASSPLDRGEPQHF
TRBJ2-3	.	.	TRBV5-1	TGCGCCAGCAGCTCCTCCTTGGGGCACCCAGATACGCAGTATTTT	CASSSSLGHPDTQYF